What follows describes a single T cell receptor beta chain. Its matching antigen is unknown. The data are from a study of resident and recirculating memory T cells in vitiligo. Study observations and caveats: TCR sequences were not conserved across biopsy sites or patients.

Repertoires were generated with immunoSEQ multiplex PCR, while TCRdb's copy carries only in-frame clones and drops some. The repertoire holds about 76,000 clones, with 92% as singletons. The CDR3 contains 16 residues. Germline V gene lookup returns CDR1 SGDLS and CDR2 YYNGEE. Trimming stripped 0 bases from V and 0 bases from J, with 10 bases between. Patients had received no treatment within the previous three months. This chain joins TRBV9 and TRBJ2-1; perhaps TRBD2 as D (5 bases). The TCR originated in a male donor with vitiligo. Material: blood. CDR3: CASSVETGSSYNEQFF. CDR3 DNA: TGTGCCAGCAGCGTAGAAACGGGGAGCTCCTACAATGAGCAGTTCTTC.